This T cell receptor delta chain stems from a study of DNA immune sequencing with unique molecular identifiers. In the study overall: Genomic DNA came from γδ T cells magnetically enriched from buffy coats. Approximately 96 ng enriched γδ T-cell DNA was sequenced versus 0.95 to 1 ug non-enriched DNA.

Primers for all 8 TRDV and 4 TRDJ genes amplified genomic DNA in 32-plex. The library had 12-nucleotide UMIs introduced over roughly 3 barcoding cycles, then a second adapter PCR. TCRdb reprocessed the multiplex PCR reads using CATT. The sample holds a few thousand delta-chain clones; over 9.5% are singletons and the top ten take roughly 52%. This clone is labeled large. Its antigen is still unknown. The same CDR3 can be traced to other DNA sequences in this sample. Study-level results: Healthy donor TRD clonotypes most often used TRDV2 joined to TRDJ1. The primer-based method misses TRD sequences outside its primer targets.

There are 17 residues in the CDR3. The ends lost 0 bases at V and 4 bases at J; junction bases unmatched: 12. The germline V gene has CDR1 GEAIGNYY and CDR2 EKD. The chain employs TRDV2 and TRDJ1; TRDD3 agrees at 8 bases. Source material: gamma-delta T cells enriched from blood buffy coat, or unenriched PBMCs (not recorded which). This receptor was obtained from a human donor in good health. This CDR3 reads CACDTILLGGGYDKLIF. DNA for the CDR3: TGTGCCTGTGACACCATACTGCTTGGCGGGGGATACGATAAACTCATCTTT.